The T cell receptor (beta chain) described here comes from a study of T cell responses to AZD1222 COVID-19 vaccine. The wider study: Second-dose intervals of approximately 4 or approximately 12 weeks were pooled. General observations from the study: At study baseline, merely over 5 AZD1222 recipients were seropositive. At 160-218 and 743-854, vaccine-associated CD4 TCRs were dominant, and they spanned spike. Sampled repertoires all dated from after the peak T cell response.

TCRdb's copy holds only in-frame clones and misses some; the assay was immunoSEQ multiplex PCR. The table records 150,000 to 200,000 clones, almost 95% of them present only once. Looked up from germline, CDR1 is ENHRY and CDR2 is SYGVKD. The V gene end was trimmed by 11 bases and the J gene end by 2 bases; junction bases not matched to a gene: 8. The CDR3 runs to 14 residues. As to this clone: Antigen unknown.

Sequences were derived from peripheral blood, sampled on day 0 of AZD1222 vaccination. The rearrangement joins TRBV10-3 to TRBJ2-3, with TRBD1 identical over 9 bases. The clonotype originates from an adult in good health. CDR3 in DNA: TGTGCCGTAGGACAGGGGATACCCACAGATACGCAGTATTTT. Residues: CAVGQGIPTDTQYF.